Each of the 10 T cell receptor beta chains below was sequenced from the same sample in a study of metastatic and nonmetastatic thyroid tumors (dated by TCRdb to 2020 to 2022). No patient had received any treatment before thyroid surgery. Libraries were made using PCR. For sequencing, an Illumina HiSeq 4000 was employed. TCRdb trimmed public reads at Q25 via fastp, called clones via MiXCR and kept in-frame beta chains. Counted in this sample were about 25,000 clones; 20% to 25% of them appeared once. Jointly, the top ten make up 4.4% of the sample. Source material: adjacent normal tissue. The receptor source for this set is a female donor with papillary thyroid cancer or a benign thyroid nodule (not recorded which). Some clones in this sample may be carry-over from other donors' samples.

As concerns this clone: A read error may produce the germline difference seen at one junction end. The rearrangement links TRBV10-3 to TRBJ2-3, with a weak D call TRBD2 (7 bases). This CDR3 comprises 16 residues. Germline V gene sequence: CDR1 ENHRY, CDR2 SYGVKD. The CDR3 here is CAGEGGDRSGTYTQYF. The CDR3 nucleotides read TGTGCCGGGGAGGGGGGGGACCGAAGTGGCACATATACGCAGTATTTT.

There are a few counts of this clone. The J gene is TRBJ1-2, the V gene TRBV28; TRBD1 matches at 7 bases. CDR1 MDHEN and CDR2 SYDVKM come from the germline V gene. The CDR3 runs 13 residues. V shed 6 bases and J 5 bases; nucleotides not matched to a gene: 6. The CDR3, as DNA: TGTGCCAGCAGATCTACAGGGGAGTATGGCTACACCTTC. Amino acid sequence: CASRSTGEYGYTF.

The rearrangement links TRBV19 to TRBJ2-1; 14 bases line up with TRBD2. With V trimmed by 5 bases and J by 8 bases, 8 bases remained unmatched. This CDR3 spans 16 amino acids. CDR1 and CDR2 from the germline V gene are LNHDA and SQIVND (reference sequence). CDR3 in amino acids: CASSPRSGLAGDEQFF. In DNA form, the CDR3 reads TGTGCCAGTAGTCCTCGCTCGGGACTAGCGGGAGATGAGCAGTTCTTC. The full variable domain, in which reference TRBV19 and TRBJ2-1 provide the parts outside the CDR3, is DGGITQSPKYLFRKEGQNVTLSCEQNLNHDAMYWYRQDPGQGLRLIYYSQIVNDFQKGDIAEGYSVSREKKESFPLTVTSAQKNPTAFYLCASSPRSGLAGDEQFFGPGTRLTVL.

This clone came up a few times. This may come from a read error, since a much larger clone is one base off. The chain employs TRBV11-3 and TRBJ2-3, with D unclear. The V and J ends lost 6 bases and 2 bases respectively, with 12 bases between them. The CDR3 sequence is 14 residues long. Germline CDR1 and CDR2: SGHNT and YENEEA. DNA for the CDR3: TGTGCCAGCAGAAAGGTCGGAATCACAGATACGCAGTATTTT. This codes for CASRKVGITDTQYF.

This clone was observed many times. V gene TRBV7-8 combines with J gene TRBJ2-6; 9 bases agree with TRBD1. J gave up 1 base and V 3 bases, and 7 bases lay outside the gene matches. CDR3 length: 18 residues. Germline CDR1 reads SGHVS; CDR2 reads FQNEAQ. The CDR3 bases are TGTGCCAGCAGCTTGCGGGACAGGGTTGCTTCTGGGGCCAACGTCCTGACTTTC. Protein product: CASSLRDRVASGANVLTF.

The table lists this clone with a few counts. This chain joins TRBV11-1 and TRBJ2-1; 16 nucleotides align to TRBD2. Trimming at V came to 1 base and at J to 8 bases, leaving 14 bases not matched to a gene. This CDR3 has 20 residues. Germline V gene data show CDR1 as SGHAT and CDR2 as FQDESV (reference sequence). DNA for the CDR3: TGTGCCAGCAGCTTAGTGCCCGGGGGACTAGCGGGAGGGCCCCAGGATGAGCAGTTCTTC. Translating it yields CASSLVPGGLAGGPQDEQFF. The full variable domain, in which reference TRBV11-1 and TRBJ2-1 provide the parts outside the CDR3, is EAEVAQSPRYKITEKSQAVAFWCDPISGHATLYWYRQILGQGPELLVQFQDESVVDDSQLPKDRFSAERLKGVDSTLKIQPAELGDSAMYLCASSLVPGGLAGGPQDEQFFGPGTRLTVL.

Notes on this clone: A junction end diverges from the germline sequence, so it may reflect a read error. The CDR3, as DNA: TGTGCCAGCAGTATGGGACAGAGCACAGGTACCCAGTATTTT. This encodes CASSMGQSTGTQYF. The chain links TRBV19 to TRBJ2-3; 7 bases are shared with TRBD1. Germline V gene lookup returns CDR1 LNHDA and CDR2 SQIVND (reference sequence). This CDR3 has 14 amino acids. Drawing the rest from reference TRBV19 and TRBJ2-3, the complete variable domain is DGGITQSPKYLFRKEGQNVTLSCEQNLNHDAMYWYRQDPGQGLRLIYYSQIVNDFQKGDIAEGYSVSREKKESFPLTVTSAQKNPTAFYLCASSMGQSTGTQYFGPGTRLTVL.

With respect to this clone: The CDR3 carries no conserved terminal phenylalanine or tryptophan, so it likely arises from a read error. The chain combines TRBV20-1 with TRBJ2-1; TRBD1 matches at 8 bases. V lost 1 base, J lost 6 bases, and 5 bases stayed unmatched. CDR1 and CDR2 (germline): DFQATT, SNEGSKA (reference sequence). The CDR3 is 14 residues long. CDR3 region: CSARAPDRVNEQFL. The CDR3 nucleotides read TGCAGTGCTAGAGCCCCGGACAGGGTCAATGAGCAGTTCTTG.

This clone was found a few times. An end of the junction does not agree with germline; a read error may underlie this. The rearrangement uses TRBV19 and TRBJ2-2; tentatively, D is TRBD1 (5 bases). Germline V gene lookup returns CDR1 LNHDA and CDR2 SQIVND (reference sequence). The CDR3 is made up of 15 amino acids. CDR3 region: CASNISRVNTGELFF. The CDR3 DNA follows: TGCGCCAGTAATATTTCCAGGGTGAACACCGGGGAGCTGTTTTTT.

The chain joins TRBV10-3 to TRBJ2-7; the D is unclear. Germline CDR1 reads ENHRY; CDR2 reads SYGVKD. Trimming cost V 7 bases and J 8 bases, with 12 bases left between them. The CDR3 is 11 amino acids. The CDR3 loop is CAIKDATQQYF. The CDR3 nucleotides read TGTGCCATCAAGGACGCCACGCAGCAGTACTTC.